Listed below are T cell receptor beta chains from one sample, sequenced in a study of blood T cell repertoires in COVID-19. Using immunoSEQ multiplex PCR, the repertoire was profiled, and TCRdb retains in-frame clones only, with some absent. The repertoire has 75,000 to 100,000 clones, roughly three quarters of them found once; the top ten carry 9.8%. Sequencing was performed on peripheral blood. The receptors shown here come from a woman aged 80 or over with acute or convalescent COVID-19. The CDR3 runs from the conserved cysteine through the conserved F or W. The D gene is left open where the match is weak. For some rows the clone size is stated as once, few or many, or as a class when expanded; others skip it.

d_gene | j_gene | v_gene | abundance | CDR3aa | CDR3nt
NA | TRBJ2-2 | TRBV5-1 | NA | CASSWDSGELFF | TGCGCCAGCAGCTGGGACTCCGGGGAGCTGTTTTTT
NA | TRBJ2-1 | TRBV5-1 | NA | CASSLAFSYNEQFF | TGCGCCAGCAGCTTGGCCTTCTCCTACAATGAGCAGTTCTTC
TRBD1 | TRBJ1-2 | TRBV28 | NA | CASSRQGFNYGYTF | TGTGCCAGCAGTCGACAGGGGTTTAACTATGGCTACACCTTC
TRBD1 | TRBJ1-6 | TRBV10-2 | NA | CASSPTGGYNSPLHF | TGCGCCAGCAGTCCGACAGGGGGCTATAATTCACCCCTCCACTTT
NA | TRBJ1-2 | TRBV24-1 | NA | CATSEDKGYYGYTF | TGTGCCACCAGTGAGGATAAGGGGTACTATGGCTACACCTTC
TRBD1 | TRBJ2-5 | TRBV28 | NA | CASSLFPGQGGETQYF | TGTGCCAGCAGTTTATTCCCGGGACAGGGTGGGGAGACCCAGTACTTC
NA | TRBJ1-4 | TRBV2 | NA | CASTGTATNEKLFF | TGTGCCAGCACCGGGACTGCAACTAATGAAAAACTGTTTTTT
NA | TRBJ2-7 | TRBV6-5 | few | CASREEKKGEQYF | TGTGCCAGCAGGGAGGAGAAAAAAGGGGAGCAGTACTTC
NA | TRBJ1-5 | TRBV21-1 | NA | CASSKAGREAAQHF | TGTGCCAGCAGCAAAGCGGGGCGGGAGGCGGCCCAGCATTTT
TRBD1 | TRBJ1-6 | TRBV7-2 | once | CASSPPGTGGNSPLHF | TGTGCCAGCAGCCCCCCCGGGACAGGGGGAAATTCACCCCTCCACTTT
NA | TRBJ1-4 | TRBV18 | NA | CASSPGHSEKLFF | TGTGCCAGCTCACCTGGACACTCCGAAAAACTGTTTTTT
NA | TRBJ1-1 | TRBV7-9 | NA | CASSQPRAEAFF | TGTGCCAGCAGCCAACCGAGAGCTGAAGCTTTCTTT
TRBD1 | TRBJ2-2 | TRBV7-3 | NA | CASSPLGGENTGELFF | TGTGCCAGCAGCCCACTAGGGGGCGAGAACACCGGGGAGCTGTTTTTT
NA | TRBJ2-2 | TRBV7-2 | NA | CASSPRRGINTGELFF | TGTGCCAGCAGCCCCAGAAGGGGGATCAACACCGGGGAGCTGTTTTTT
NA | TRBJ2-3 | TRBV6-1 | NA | CASSEWGRPDTQYF | TGTGCCAGCAGTGAATGGGGCCGGCCGGATACGCAGTATTTT
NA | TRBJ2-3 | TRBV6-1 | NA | CASSEGLTFRADTQYF | TGTGCCAGCAGTGAAGGGCTGACTTTCAGGGCAGATACGCAGTATTTT
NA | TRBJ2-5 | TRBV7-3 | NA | CASSQGGPGAAQYF | TGTGCCAGCAGCCAGGGGGGCCCGGGAGCGGCCCAGTACTTC
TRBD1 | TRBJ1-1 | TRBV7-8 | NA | CASSSPEGTENTEAFF | TGTGCCAGCAGCTCCCCGGAGGGGACAGAGAACACTGAAGCTTTCTTT
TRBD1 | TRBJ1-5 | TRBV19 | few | CASSIGGDRKSTF | TGTGCCAGTAGTATCGGAGGGGACAGGAAAAGCACCTTT
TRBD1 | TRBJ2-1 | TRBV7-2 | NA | CASSAGTGVYNEQFF | TGTGCCAGCAGCGCCGGGACAGGGGTCTACAATGAGCAGTTCTTC
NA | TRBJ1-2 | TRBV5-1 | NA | CASSLEQGEVYGYTF | TGCGCCAGCAGCTTGGAACAGGGAGAGGTCTATGGCTACACCTTC
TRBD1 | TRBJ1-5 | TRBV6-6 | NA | CASSFGQVSNQPQHF | TGTGCCAGCAGTTTTGGACAGGTTAGCAATCAGCCCCAGCATTTT
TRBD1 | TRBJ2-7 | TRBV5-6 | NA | CASRRGQADYEQYF | TGTGCCAGCAGACGAGGACAGGCCGACTACGAGCAGTACTTC
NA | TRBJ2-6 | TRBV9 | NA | CASSVTPEYYSGANVLTF | TGTGCCAGCAGCGTAACCCCAGAGTACTACTCTGGGGCCAACGTCCTGACTTTC
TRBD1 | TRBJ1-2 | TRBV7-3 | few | CASSVDRGGNYGYTF | TGTGCCAGCAGCGTCGACAGGGGTGGAAACTATGGCTACACCTTC
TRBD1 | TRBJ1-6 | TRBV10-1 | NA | CASSESRTGNSPLHF | TGCGCCAGCAGTGAGTCCCGGACAGGGAATTCACCCCTCCACTTT
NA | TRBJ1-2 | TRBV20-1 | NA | CSALRGYGYTF | TGCAGTGCCCTGCGGGGCTATGGCTACACCTTC
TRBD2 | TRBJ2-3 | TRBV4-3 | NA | CASSQDPSGGGTDTQYF | TGCGCCAGCAGCCAAGACCCTAGCGGGGGGGGGACAGATACGCAGTATTTT
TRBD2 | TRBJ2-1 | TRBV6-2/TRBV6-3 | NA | CASSFNPERGSLYNEQFF | TGTGCCAGCAGTTTTAACCCGGAGCGGGGGTCTCTGTACAATGAGCAGTTCTTC